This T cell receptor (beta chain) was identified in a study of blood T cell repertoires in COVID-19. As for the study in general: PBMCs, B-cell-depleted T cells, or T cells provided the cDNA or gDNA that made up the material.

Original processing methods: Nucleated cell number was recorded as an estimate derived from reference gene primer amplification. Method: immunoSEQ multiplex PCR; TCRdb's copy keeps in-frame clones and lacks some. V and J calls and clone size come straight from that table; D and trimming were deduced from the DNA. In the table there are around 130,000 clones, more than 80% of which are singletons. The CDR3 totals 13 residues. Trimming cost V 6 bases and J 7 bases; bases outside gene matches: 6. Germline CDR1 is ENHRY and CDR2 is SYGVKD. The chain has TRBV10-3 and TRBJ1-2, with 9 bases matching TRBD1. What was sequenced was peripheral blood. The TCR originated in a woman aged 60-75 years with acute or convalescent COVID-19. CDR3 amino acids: CAIRDRGAGGYTF. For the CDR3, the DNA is TGTGCCATCAGGGACAGGGGTGCAGGTGGCTACACCTTC.